This TCR beta chain was recovered during a study of blood T cell repertoires in COVID-19. V was clipped by 6 bases and J by 4 bases; unmatched bases: 10. CDR3 size: 14 residues. Per the germline V gene, CDR1 is SQVTM and CDR2 is ANQGSEA. Clones were sequenced by immunoSEQ multiplex PCR, and TCRdb holds only the in-frame ones, with some missing. The sample has 75,000 to 100,000 clones, approximately 89% seen once. The chain links TRBV29-1 to TRBJ1-1, with 8 bases that match TRBD1. The sample comprised peripheral blood. The source of this sequence is a human donor with acute or convalescent COVID-19. The donor label of this sample is uncertain. The CDR3 loop reads CSVGSGGAGTEAFF. DNA for the CDR3: TGCAGCGTCGGTTCAGGGGGCGCGGGCACTGAAGCTTTCTTT.